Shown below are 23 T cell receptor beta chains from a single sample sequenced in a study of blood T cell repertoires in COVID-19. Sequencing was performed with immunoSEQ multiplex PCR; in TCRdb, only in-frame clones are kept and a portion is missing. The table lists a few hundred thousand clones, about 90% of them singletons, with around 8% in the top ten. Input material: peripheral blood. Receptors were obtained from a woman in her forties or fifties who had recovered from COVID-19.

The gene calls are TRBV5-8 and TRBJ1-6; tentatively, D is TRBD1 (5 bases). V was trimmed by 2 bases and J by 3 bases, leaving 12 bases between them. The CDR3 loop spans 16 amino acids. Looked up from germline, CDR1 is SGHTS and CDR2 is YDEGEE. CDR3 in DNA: TGTGCCAGCAGCTTAAGGGGAATCTACTATAATTCACCCCTCCACTTT. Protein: CASSLRGIYYNSPLHF.

The CDR3 region has the DNA TGCGCCAGCAGCCAAGCGATGGCGGGAGTTCGGGAGCAGTTCTTC. It translates to CASSQAMAGVREQFF. The chain is built from TRBV4-1 and TRBJ2-1, with 7 positions matching TRBD2. The length of the CDR3 is 15 residues. V gave up 1 base and J gave up 10 bases; unmatched junction bases: 10. The germline V gene encodes CDR1 MGHRA and CDR2 YSYEKL.

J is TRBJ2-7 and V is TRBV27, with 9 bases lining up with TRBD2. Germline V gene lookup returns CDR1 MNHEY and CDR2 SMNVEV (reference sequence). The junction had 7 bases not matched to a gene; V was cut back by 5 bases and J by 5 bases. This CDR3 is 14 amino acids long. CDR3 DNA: TGTGCCAGCAGTGGCGGGAGGGCCTTCCACGAGCAGTACTTC. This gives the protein CASSGGRAFHEQYF.

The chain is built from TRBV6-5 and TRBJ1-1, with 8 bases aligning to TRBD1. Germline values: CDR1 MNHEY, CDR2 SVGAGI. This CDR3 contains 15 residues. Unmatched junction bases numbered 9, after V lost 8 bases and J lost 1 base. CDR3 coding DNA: TGTGCCAGCTCGCCACGGGACAGGCAGAACACTGAAGCTTTCTTT. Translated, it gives CASSPRDRQNTEAFF.

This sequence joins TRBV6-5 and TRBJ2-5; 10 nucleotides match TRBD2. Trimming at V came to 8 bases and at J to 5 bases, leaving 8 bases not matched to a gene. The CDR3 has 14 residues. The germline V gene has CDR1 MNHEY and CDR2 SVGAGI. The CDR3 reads CASLPGLATETQYF. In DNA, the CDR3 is TGTGCCAGCCTTCCGGGACTAGCGACCGAGACCCAGTACTTC.

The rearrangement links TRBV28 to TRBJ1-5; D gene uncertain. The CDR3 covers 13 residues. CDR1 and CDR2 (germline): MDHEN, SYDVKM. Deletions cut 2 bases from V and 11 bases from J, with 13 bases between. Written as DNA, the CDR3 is TGTGCCAGCAGTTTAATGGCCACTAAAACCCAGCATTTT. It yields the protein CASSLMATKTQHF.

CDR3 sequence (DNA): TGTGCCAGTAGTATGGTCAGGGCGAACACTGAAGCTTTCTTT. Translated, it gives CASSMVRANTEAFF. The V call is TRBV19, the J call TRBJ1-1; D is possibly TRBD1 (5 bases). The CDR3 is made up of 14 amino acids. V was clipped by 3 bases and J by 1 base, with 9 bases between them. The germline CDR1 and CDR2 sequences are LNHDA and SQIVND (reference sequence).

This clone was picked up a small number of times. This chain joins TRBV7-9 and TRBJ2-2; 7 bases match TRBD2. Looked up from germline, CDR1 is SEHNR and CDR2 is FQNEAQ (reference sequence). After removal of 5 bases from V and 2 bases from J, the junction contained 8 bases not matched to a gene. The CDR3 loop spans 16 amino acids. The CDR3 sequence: CASSRRGGRNTGELFF. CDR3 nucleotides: TGTGCCAGCAGCCGACGCGGGGGTCGTAACACCGGGGAGCTGTTTTTT.

CDR3 in DNA: TGCAGCGTTGAAGATCCCGGGGGAAGCTCCTACGAGCAGTACTTC. It is translated as CSVEDPGGSSYEQYF. The chain uses TRBV29-1 and TRBJ2-7, with D possibly matching TRBD2 (6 bases). CDR3 length: 15 residues. Germline V gives CDR1 SQVTM, CDR2 ANQGSEA. The V end lost 0 bases, the J end lost 0 bases, and 12 bases lay between the germline ends.

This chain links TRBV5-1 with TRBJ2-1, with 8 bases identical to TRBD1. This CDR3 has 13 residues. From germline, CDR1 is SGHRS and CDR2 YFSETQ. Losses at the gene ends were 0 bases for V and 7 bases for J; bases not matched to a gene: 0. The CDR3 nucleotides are TGCGCCAGCAGCTTGGGACAGGGGAATGAGCAGTTCTTC. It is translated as CASSLGQGNEQFF.

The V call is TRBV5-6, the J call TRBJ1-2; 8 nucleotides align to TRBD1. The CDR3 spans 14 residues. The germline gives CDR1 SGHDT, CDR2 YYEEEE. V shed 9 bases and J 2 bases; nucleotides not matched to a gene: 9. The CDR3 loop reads CATAGTGGNYGYTF. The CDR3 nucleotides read TGTGCCACCGCCGGGACAGGAGGAAACTATGGCTACACCTTC.

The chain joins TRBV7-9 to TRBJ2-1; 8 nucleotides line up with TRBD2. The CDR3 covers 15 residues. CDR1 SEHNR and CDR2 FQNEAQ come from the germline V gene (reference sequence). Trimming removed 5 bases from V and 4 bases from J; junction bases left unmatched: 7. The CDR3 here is CASSVPGLVYNEQFF. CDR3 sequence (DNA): TGTGCCAGCAGCGTCCCGGGACTAGTGTACAATGAGCAGTTCTTC.

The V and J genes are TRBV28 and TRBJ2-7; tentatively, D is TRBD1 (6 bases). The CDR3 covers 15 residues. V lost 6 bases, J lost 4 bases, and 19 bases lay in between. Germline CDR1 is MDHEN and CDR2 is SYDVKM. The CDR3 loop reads CASSPGTSGIYEQYF. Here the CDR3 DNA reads TGTGCCAGCAGCCCCGGGACAAGTGGGATTTACGAGCAGTACTTC. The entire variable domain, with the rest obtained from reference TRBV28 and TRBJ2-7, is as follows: DVKVTQSSRYLVKRTGEKVFLECVQDMDHENMFWYRQDPGLGLRLIYFSYDVKMKEKGDIPEGYSVSREKKERFSLILESASTNQTSMYLCASSPGTSGIYEQYFGPGTRLTVT.

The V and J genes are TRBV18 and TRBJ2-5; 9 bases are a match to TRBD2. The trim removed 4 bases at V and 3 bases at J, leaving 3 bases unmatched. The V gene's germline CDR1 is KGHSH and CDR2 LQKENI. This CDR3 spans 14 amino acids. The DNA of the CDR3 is TGTGCCAGCTCACTTTCTAGCGGGGAAGAGACCCAGTACTTC. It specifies CASSLSSGEETQYF. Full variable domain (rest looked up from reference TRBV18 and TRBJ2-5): NAGVMQNPRHLVRRRGQEARLRCSPMKGHSHVYWYRQLPEEGLKFMVYLQKENIIDESGMPKERFSAEFPKEGPSILRIQQVVRGDSAAYFCASSLSSGEETQYFGPGTRLLVL.

The CDR3 nucleotides read TGTGCCAGCAGCCAACCAACAGGGGGGAGGTCCTACGAGCAGTACTTC. Amino acids: CASSQPTGGRSYEQYF. The J gene is TRBJ2-7, the V gene TRBV4-2, with 8 bases matching TRBD1. CDR3 length equals 16 residues. V was pared by 2 bases and J by 1 base, with 7 bases of the junction left unmatched. CDR1 LGHNA and CDR2 YNFKEQ come from the germline V gene.

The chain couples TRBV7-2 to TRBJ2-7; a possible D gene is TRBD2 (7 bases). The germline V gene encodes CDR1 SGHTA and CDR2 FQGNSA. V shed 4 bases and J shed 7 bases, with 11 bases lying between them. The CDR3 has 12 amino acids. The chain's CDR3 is CASSSGGREQYF. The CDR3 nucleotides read TGTGCCAGCAGCTCCGGGGGGCGGGAGCAGTACTTC.

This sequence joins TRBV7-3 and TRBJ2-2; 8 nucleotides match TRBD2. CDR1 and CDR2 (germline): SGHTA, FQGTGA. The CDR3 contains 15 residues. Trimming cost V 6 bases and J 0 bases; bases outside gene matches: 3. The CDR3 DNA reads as TGTGCCAGCAGGGAGACTAGCGCGAACACCGGGGAGCTGTTTTTT. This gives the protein CASRETSANTGELFF.

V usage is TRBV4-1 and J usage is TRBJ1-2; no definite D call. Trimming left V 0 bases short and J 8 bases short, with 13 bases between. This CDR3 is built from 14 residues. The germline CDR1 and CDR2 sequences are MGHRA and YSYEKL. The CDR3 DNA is TGCGCCAGCAGCCAAGATAATACCCGGGAAGGCTACACCTTC. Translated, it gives CASSQDNTREGYTF.

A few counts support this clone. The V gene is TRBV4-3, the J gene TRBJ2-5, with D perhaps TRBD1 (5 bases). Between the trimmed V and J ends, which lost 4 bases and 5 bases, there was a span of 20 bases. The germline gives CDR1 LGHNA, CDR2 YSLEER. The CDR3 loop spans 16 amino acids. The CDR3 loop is CASSRRALPSTETQYF. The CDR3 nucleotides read TGCGCCAGCAGCCGCAGGGCTCTTCCTAGTACGGAGACCCAGTACTTC.

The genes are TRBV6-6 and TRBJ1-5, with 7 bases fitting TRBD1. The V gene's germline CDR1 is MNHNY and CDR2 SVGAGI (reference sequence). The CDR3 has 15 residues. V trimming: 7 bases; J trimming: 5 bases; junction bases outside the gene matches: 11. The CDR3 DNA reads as TGTGCCAGCATTGGCCACCGGGACAGCCATCAGCCCCAGCATTTT. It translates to CASIGHRDSHQPQHF.

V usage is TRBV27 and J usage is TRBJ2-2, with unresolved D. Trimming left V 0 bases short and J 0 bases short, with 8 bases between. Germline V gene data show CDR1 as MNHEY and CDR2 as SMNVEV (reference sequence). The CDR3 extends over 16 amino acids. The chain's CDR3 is CASSLSSLTNTGELFF. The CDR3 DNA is TGTGCCAGCAGTTTATCTTCACTCACGAACACCGGGGAGCTGTTTTTT.

DNA for the CDR3: TGTGCCAGCAGCTTAGCAGGGGCCTCGACCTACGAGCAGTACTTC. Amino acids: CASSLAGASTYEQYF. The chain combines TRBV7-2 with TRBJ2-7, with D possibly TRBD1 on 5 matching bases. V gave up 0 bases and J gave up 2 bases, with 11 bases separating them. This CDR3 comprises 15 residues. Per germline, CDR1 SGHTA and CDR2 FQGNSA.

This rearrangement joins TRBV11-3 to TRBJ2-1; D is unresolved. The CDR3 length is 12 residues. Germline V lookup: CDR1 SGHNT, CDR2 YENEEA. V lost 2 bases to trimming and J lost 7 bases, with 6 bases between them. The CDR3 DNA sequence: TGTGCCAGCAGCTTATCCGTGAATGAGCAGTTCTTC. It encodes CASSLSVNEQFF.